Sequencing of this T cell receptor (beta chain) was carried out in a study of blood T cell repertoires in COVID-19. At the level of the study: Sites in the United States, Italy and Spain provided acute and convalescent COVID-19 samples. T cells, B-cell-depleted T cells, or PBMCs supplied cDNA or gDNA.

Authors' processing steps: Amplification of reference gene primers provided the estimated nucleated cell counts. Only in-frame clones appear in the TCRdb table, and some are missing; sequencing was by immunoSEQ multiplex PCR. The DNA gave D and trimming, while V, J and clone size come from that table. This sample has more than 55,000 clones, with 90% to 95% found just once. The TCR was taken from a man aged 45-65 years with active COVID-19. The sequencing sample was made of peripheral blood.

CDR3 DNA: TGCGCCAGCAGTACTTCCGGCCCAGGACTGTACGAGCAGTACTTC. Translated, it gives CASSTSGPGLYEQYF. The chain couples TRBV5-1 to TRBJ2-7, with a weak D call TRBD2 (5 bases). V dropped 5 bases and J dropped 4 bases, with 19 bases sitting between them. Germline lookup yields CDR1 SGHRS and CDR2 YFSETQ. This CDR3 is built from 15 residues.